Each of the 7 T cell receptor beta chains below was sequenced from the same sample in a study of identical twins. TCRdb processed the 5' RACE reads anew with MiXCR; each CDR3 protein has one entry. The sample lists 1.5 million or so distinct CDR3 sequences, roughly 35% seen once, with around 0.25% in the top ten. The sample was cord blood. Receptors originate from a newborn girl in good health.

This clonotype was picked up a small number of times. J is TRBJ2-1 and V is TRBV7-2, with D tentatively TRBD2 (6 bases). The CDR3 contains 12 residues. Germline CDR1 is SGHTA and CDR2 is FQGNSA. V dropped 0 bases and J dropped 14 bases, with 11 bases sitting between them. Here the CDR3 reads CASSLARGREFF. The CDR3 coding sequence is TGTGCCAGCAGCTTAGCGCGGGGACGAGAGTTCTTC.

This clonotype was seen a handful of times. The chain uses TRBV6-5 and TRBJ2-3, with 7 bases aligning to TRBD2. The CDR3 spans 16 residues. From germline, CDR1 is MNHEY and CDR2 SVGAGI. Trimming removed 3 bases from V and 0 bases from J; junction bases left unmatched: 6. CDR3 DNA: TGTGCCAGCAGTTATGGGGGGGAACCTAGCACAGATACGCAGTATTTT. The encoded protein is CASSYGGEPSTDTQYF.

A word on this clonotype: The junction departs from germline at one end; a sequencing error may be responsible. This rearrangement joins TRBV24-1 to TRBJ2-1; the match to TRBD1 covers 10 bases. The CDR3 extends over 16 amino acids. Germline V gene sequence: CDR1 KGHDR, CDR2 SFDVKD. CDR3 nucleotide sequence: TGTGCCACCAGTGATTTGAGCGGGACAGGGGACAATGGGCAGTTCTTC. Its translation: CATSDLSGTGDNGQFF.

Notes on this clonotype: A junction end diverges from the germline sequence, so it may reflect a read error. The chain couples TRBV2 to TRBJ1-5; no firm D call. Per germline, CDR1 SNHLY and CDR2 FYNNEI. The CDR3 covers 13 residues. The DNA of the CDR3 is TGTGCCGGCAGTGTTGCCAGGAATCAGCCCCAGCATTTT. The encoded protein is CAGSVARNQPQHF.

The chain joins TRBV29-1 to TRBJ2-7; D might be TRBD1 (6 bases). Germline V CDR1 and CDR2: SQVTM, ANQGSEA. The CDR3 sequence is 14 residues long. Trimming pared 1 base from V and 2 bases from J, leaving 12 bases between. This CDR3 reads CSVEGRDTPYEQYF. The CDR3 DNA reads TGCAGCGTTGAAGGCCGGGACACCCCCTACGAGCAGTACTTC.

The CDR3 sequence is CASSLDSPTGELFF. CDR3 nucleotide sequence: TGTGCCAGCAGCCTAGACAGCCCCACCGGGGAGCTGTTTTTT. V usage is TRBV3-1 and J usage is TRBJ2-2; perhaps TRBD1 as D (5 bases). CDR3 length equals 14 residues. V gave up 4 bases and J gave up 4 bases, with 10 bases separating them. The germline V gene has CDR1 LGHDT and CDR2 YNNKEL (reference sequence). The full variable domain, rest sourced from reference TRBV3-1 and TRBJ2-2, is DTAVSQTPKYLVTQMGNDKSIKCEQNLGHDTMYWYKQDSKKFLKIMFSYNNKELIINETVPNRFSPKSPDKAHLNLHINSLELGDSAVYFCASSLDSPTGELFFGEGSRLTVL.

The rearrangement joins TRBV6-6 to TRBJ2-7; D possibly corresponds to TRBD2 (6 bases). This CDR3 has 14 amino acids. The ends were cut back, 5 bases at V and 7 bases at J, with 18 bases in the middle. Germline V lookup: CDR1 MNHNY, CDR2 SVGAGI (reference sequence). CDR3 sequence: CASSRRLDYNEQYF. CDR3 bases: TGTGCCAGCAGTCGAAGACTAGACTACAATGAGCAGTACTTC.